Described below is a single T cell receptor beta chain sequence and its context. The data belong to a study of blood T cell repertoires in COVID-19. As for the study in general: Donors in the United States, Italy and Spain gave samples during acute or convalescent COVID-19. PBMCs, B-cell-depleted T cells, or T cells provided the cDNA or gDNA that made up the material.

Authors' data handling: Nucleated cell number was recorded as an estimate derived from reference gene primer amplification. Profiled with immunoSEQ multiplex PCR; TCRdb holds only in-frame clones, not every one. V and J calls and clone size are as listed in that table; D and trimming were resolved from the DNA. Of under 350,000 clones in the sample, approximately 86% were seen once. The CDR3 runs to 15 residues. The clonotype was recovered from a man aged 65-85 years with acute or convalescent COVID-19. This chain uses TRBV21-1 with TRBJ2-3; the table's D call, TRBD2, was not checked against the DNA. TRBV21-1 is an annotated pseudogene. Source material: peripheral blood. The CDR3 sequence is CATTPPGGRVDTQYF. The CDR3 bases are TGTGCCACTACCCCACCGGGAGGCAGGGTAGATACGCAGTATTTT.